Presented here are 24 T cell receptor beta chains from one specimen sequenced in a study of blood T cell repertoires in COVID-19. Clones were sequenced by immunoSEQ multiplex PCR, and TCRdb holds only the in-frame ones, with some missing. The sample yields about 210,000 clones, about 90% seen once. The sequenced material came from PBMCs or T cells enriched from blood (not recorded which). Every receptor here comes from a woman aged 18-29 years who had recovered from COVID-19.

This chain connects TRBV19 to TRBJ1-5, with 10 nucleotides matching TRBD1. The J segment lost 6 bases and the V segment lost 3 bases, leaving 2 bases of the junction unmatched. In germline, CDR1 is LNHDA, CDR2 SQIVND (reference sequence). This CDR3 is 14 amino acids long. The CDR3 coding sequence is TGTGCCAGTAGTATGGGACAGGGGCGTCAGCCCCAGCATTTT. Encoded protein: CASSMGQGRQPQHF.

The rearrangement joins TRBV28 to TRBJ1-4; D gene ambiguous. CDR3 length equals 15 residues. Germline V gene sequence: CDR1 MDHEN, CDR2 SYDVKM. With 1 base removed from V and 5 bases from J, the gap between germline ends came to 11 bases. The CDR3 reads CASSLSAGMNEKLFF. In DNA, the CDR3 is TGTGCCAGCAGTTTATCGGCGGGGATGAATGAAAAACTGTTTTTT.

This chain links TRBV7-9 with TRBJ2-5; 7 nucleotides align to TRBD1. CDR1 SEHNR and CDR2 FQNEAQ come from the germline V gene (reference sequence). With 5 bases clipped from V and 5 bases from J, the junction kept 8 bases outside the gene matches. The CDR3 covers 14 residues. The CDR3 reads CASSLQGSRETQYF. As DNA, the CDR3 is TGTGCCAGCAGCCTACAGGGGAGTCGGGAGACCCAGTACTTC.

The chain uses TRBV4-2 and TRBJ1-4; D is possibly TRBD1 (5 bases). The germline CDR1 and CDR2 sequences are LGHNA and YNFKEQ. This CDR3 has 15 residues. V was pared by 0 bases and J by 11 bases, with 16 bases between. CDR3 amino acids: CASSQDGKGPDKLFF. The CDR3 DNA sequence: TGTGCCAGCAGCCAAGATGGCAAGGGGCCGGATAAACTGTTTTTT.

This clone has just a few counts. The V and J genes are TRBV9 and TRBJ1-1; a weak D match, TRBD1 (6 bases). The CDR3 has 12 residues. CDR1 and CDR2 from the germline V gene are SGDLS and YYNGEE. With 4 bases removed from V and 10 bases from J, the gap between germline ends came to 14 bases. The DNA for the CDR3 is TGTGCCAGCAGCCCAGCGGGGGGCGGAGCTTTCTTT. Its protein is CASSPAGGGAFF.

The chain joins TRBV18 to TRBJ2-7; the D is unclear. V lost 0 bases and J lost 0, with 6 bases in between. Germline CDR1 reads KGHSH; CDR2 reads LQKENI. The CDR3 runs 14 residues. CDR3 sequence (DNA): TGTGCCAGCTCACCACCGCAGAACTCCTACGAGCAGTACTTC. As protein: CASSPPQNSYEQYF.

The chain carries TRBV11-2 and TRBJ2-2, with D perhaps TRBD2 (6 bases). The CDR3 has 15 amino acids. Looked up from germline, CDR1 is SGHAT and CDR2 is FQNNGV. V lost 7 bases and J lost 4, with 16 bases in between. CDR3 bases: TGTGCCAGCACCGGGCGGGGTGGTAGCACCGGGGAGCTGTTTTTT. This sequence encodes CASTGRGGSTGELFF.

The chain is built from TRBV4-1 and TRBJ2-7; TRBD2 is a possible D gene (5 bases). Germline V lookup: CDR1 MGHRA, CDR2 YSYEKL. V lost 1 base to trimming and J lost 2 bases, with 12 bases between them. There are 15 residues in the CDR3. CDR3 amino acids: CASSQGVSGTYEQYF. The CDR3 DNA follows: TGCGCCAGCAGCCAAGGAGTCTCGGGAACCTACGAGCAGTACTTC.

This chain links TRBV5-1 with TRBJ2-6; 8 bases line up with TRBD1. Germline CDR1 is SGHRS and CDR2 is YFSETQ. With V trimmed by 0 bases and J by 2 bases, 4 bases remained unmatched. The CDR3 has 17 amino acids. This CDR3 reads CASSLGPDRAGANVLTF. CDR3 nucleotides: TGCGCCAGCAGCTTGGGTCCGGACAGGGCTGGGGCCAACGTCCTGACTTTC.

As DNA, the CDR3 is TGTGCCAGCAGTCAGCCAGGGCGTAGCAATCAGCCCCAGCATTTT. As protein: CASSQPGRSNQPQHF. The chain has TRBV6-4 and TRBJ1-5; a possible D gene is TRBD1 (5 bases). This CDR3 comprises 15 residues. Germline assignment: CDR1 MRHNA and CDR2 SNTAGT. The V gene lost 5 bases and the J gene lost 0 bases, with 11 bases spanning the gap.

This chain uses TRBV5-1 with TRBJ1-3; TRBD1 might be the D (6 bases). The CDR3 runs to 14 residues. Trimming removed 4 bases from V and 8 bases from J, with 16 bases in between. Germline CDR1 SGHRS, CDR2 YFSETQ. CDR3 protein: CASSQQGEKDTIYF. The CDR3 nucleotides are TGCGCCAGCAGCCAACAGGGTGAGAAAGACACCATATATTTT.

This clone was observed a handful of times. J is TRBJ1-4 and V is TRBV3-1 (or the pseudogene TRBV3-2), with D tentatively TRBD1 (5 bases). V was pared by 4 bases and J by 12 bases, with 18 bases between. This CDR3 contains 14 residues. Germline lookup yields CDR1 LGHDT and CDR2 YNNKEL (reference sequence). CDR3 DNA: TGTGCCAGCAGCCCTCCTTTGGCTAGGGGTGAACTGTTTTTT. It is translated as CASSPPLARGELFF.

The rearrangement uses TRBV6-5 and TRBJ1-5; D is unresolved. The germline V and J ends were trimmed by 7 bases and 7 bases, with 14 bases remaining between them. The CDR3 is 13 amino acids. Germline CDR1 MNHEY, CDR2 SVGAGI. The CDR3: CASMPVPRQPQHF. The CDR3 nucleotides are TGTGCCAGCATGCCGGTTCCTAGACAGCCCCAGCATTTT.

The V and J genes are TRBV27 and TRBJ2-7; 7 nucleotides line up with TRBD1. The CDR3 sequence is 13 residues long. With 3 bases clipped from V and 3 bases from J, the junction kept 2 bases outside the gene matches. Looked up from germline, CDR1 is MNHEY and CDR2 is SMNVEV (reference sequence). CDR3 DNA sequence: TGTGCCAGCAGTTTGAACAGGGGCTACGAGCAGTACTTC. It yields the protein CASSLNRGYEQYF.

The chain links TRBV7-9 to TRBJ2-6; the D gene is possibly TRBD2 (5 bases). The CDR3 length is 19 residues. V lost 5 bases and J lost 0, with 20 bases in between. The germline gives CDR1 SEHNR, CDR2 FQNEAQ (reference sequence). The CDR3 region is CASSLRGRSDTSGANVLTF. The CDR3 nucleotides are TGTGCCAGCAGCCTCCGAGGGCGGTCAGATACCTCTGGGGCCAACGTCCTGACTTTC.

V gene TRBV5-1 combines with J gene TRBJ1-1; TRBD1 matches at 7 bases. There are 15 residues in the CDR3. Unmatched junction bases numbered 11, after V lost 7 bases and J lost 2 bases. In germline, CDR1 is SGHRS, CDR2 YFSETQ. CDR3 amino acids: CASASAGGVNTEAFF. The CDR3 DNA follows: TGCGCCAGCGCTTCAGCAGGGGGAGTCAACACTGAAGCTTTCTTT.

The chain combines TRBV7-2 with TRBJ2-1; D perhaps matches TRBD2 (6 bases). Deletions cut 5 bases from V and 1 base from J, with 15 bases between. The CDR3 loop spans 16 amino acids. Germline V gene sequence: CDR1 SGHTA, CDR2 FQGNSA. The CDR3 loop is CASSRYRDFSYNEQFF. CDR3 bases: TGTGCCAGCAGCCGCTACCGGGACTTTTCCTACAATGAGCAGTTCTTC.

This clone appeared a single time. This chain links TRBV5-1 with TRBJ1-6, with TRBD1 matching over 7 bases. Trimming at V came to 5 bases and at J to 5 bases, leaving 10 bases not matched to a gene. The CDR3 is 16 amino acids. CDR1 and CDR2 from the germline V gene are SGHRS and YFSETQ. As DNA, the CDR3 is TGCGCCAGCAGATCCGCTGAGGGACAGAATAATTCACCCCTCCACTTT. This translates into CASRSAEGQNNSPLHF.

The chain links TRBV18 to TRBJ1-2; D is unresolved. V lost 0 bases, J lost 4 bases, and 15 bases lay in between. CDR1 KGHSH and CDR2 LQKENI come from the germline V gene. The CDR3 runs to 16 residues. The CDR3 nucleotides read TGTGCCAGCTCACCACCGAAATCCCGGGATAGCTATGGCTACACCTTC. Residues: CASSPPKSRDSYGYTF. Combining the CDR3 with reference TRBV18 and TRBJ1-2 gives the whole variable domain NAGVMQNPRHLVRRRGQEARLRCSPMKGHSHVYWYRQLPEEGLKFMVYLQKENIIDESGMPKERFSAEFPKEGPSILRIQQVVRGDSAAYFCASSPPKSRDSYGYTFGSGTRLTVV.

The V and J genes are TRBV4-1 and TRBJ2-3, with 7 nucleotides matching TRBD2. Germline V gives CDR1 MGHRA, CDR2 YSYEKL. The J segment lost 3 bases and the V segment lost 8 bases, leaving 5 bases of the junction unmatched. The CDR3 runs 13 residues. The chain's CDR3 is CASRLAGTDTQYF. The CDR3 nucleotides read TGCGCCAGCCGACTAGCTGGGACAGATACGCAGTATTTT.

The rearrangement uses TRBV5-1 and TRBJ2-5; no firm D call. The CDR3 is made up of 15 amino acids. Trimming cost V 0 bases and J 1 base, with 10 bases left between them. The germline V gene encodes CDR1 SGHRS and CDR2 YFSETQ. CDR3 in DNA: TGCGCCAGCAGCTTGGCCCCAGGCCTCCAAGAGACCCAGTACTTC. Its protein is CASSLAPGLQETQYF.

This sequence joins TRBV29-1 and TRBJ1-5, with D tentatively TRBD1 (5 bases). This CDR3 has 14 amino acids. From germline, CDR1 is SQVTM and CDR2 ANQGSEA. The V end lost 4 bases, the J end lost 4 bases, and 14 bases lay between the germline ends. CDR3 sequence (DNA): TGCAGCGTTGGGCAGGGAATGGGGAATCAGCCCCAGCATTTT. It yields the protein CSVGQGMGNQPQHF.

The genes are TRBV2 and TRBJ2-7; a possible D gene is TRBD2 (5 bases). The CDR3 contains 15 residues. V was cut by 7 bases and J by 0 bases, with 16 bases left in between. Germline values: CDR1 SNHLY, CDR2 FYNNEI. The CDR3 DNA is TGTGCCAGCACCAAAAGGACTCCTCGCTCCTACGAGCAGTACTTC. Protein product: CASTKRTPRSYEQYF.

This chain connects TRBV30 to TRBJ1-5; the D gene is possibly TRBD1 (5 bases). The CDR3 totals 14 residues. Trimming took 0 bases from V and 9 from J, leaving 15 bases between them. CDR1 and CDR2 (germline): GTSNPN, SVGIG (reference sequence). CDR3 residues: CAWSVPGRERPQHF. The CDR3 DNA is TGTGCCTGGAGTGTACCGGGCAGGGAACGGCCCCAGCATTTT.